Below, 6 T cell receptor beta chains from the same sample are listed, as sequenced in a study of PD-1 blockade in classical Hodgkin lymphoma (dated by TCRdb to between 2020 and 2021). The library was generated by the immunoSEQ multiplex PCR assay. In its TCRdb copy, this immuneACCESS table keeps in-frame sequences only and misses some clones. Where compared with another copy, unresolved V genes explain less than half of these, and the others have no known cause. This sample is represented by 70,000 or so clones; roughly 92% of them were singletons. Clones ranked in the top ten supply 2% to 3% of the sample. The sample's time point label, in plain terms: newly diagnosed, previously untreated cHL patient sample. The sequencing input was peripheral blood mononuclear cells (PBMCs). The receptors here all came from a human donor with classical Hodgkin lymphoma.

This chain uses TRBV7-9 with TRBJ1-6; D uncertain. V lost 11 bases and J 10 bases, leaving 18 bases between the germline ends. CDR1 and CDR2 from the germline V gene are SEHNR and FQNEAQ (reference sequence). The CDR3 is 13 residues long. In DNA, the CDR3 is TGTGCCGGAGCGGAAGGGCTCTACTCACCCCTCCACTTT. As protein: CAGAEGLYSPLHF.

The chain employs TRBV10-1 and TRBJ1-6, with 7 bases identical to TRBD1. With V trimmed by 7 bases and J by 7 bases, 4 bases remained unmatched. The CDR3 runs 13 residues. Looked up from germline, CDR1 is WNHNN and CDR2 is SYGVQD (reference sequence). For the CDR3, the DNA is TGCGCCAGCACGGGACAGTGGAATTCACCCCTCCACTTT. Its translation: CASTGQWNSPLHF.

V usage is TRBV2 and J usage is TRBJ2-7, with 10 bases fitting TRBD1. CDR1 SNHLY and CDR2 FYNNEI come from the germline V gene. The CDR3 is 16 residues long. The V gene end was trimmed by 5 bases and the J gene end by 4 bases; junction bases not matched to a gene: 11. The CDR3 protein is CASSTGQGSLFYEQYF. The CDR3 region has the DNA TGTGCCAGCAGTACGGGACAGGGGTCATTATTTTACGAGCAGTACTTC.

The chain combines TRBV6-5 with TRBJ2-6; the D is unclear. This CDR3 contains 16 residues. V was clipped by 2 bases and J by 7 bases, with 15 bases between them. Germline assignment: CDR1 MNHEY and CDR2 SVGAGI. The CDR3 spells CASSYEHRRAANVLTF. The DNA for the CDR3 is TGTGCCAGCAGTTACGAACATCGACGGGCTGCCAACGTCCTGACTTTC.

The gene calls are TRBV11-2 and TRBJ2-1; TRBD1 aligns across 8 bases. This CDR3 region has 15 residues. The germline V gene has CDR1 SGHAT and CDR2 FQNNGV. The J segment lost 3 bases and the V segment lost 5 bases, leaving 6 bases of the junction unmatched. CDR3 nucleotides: TGTGCCAGCAGCGTCGGACAGGGCCGCTACAATGAGCAGTTCTTC. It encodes CASSVGQGRYNEQFF.

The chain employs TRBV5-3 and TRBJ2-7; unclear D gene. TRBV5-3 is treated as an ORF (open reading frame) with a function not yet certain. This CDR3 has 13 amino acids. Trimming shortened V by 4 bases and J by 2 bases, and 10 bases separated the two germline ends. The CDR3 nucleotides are TGTGCCAGAAGCCCCCCAGGTGCCTACGAGCAGTACTTC. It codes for CARSPPGAYEQYF.